These T cell receptor beta chains were read from a single sample in a study of long-term antiretroviral therapy in people with HIV. Repertoires were generated with immunoSEQ multiplex PCR, while TCRdb's copy carries only in-frame clones and drops some. The table records more than 20,000 clones, around 83% of them present only once. Specimen: unsorted PBMCs, collected 3 years after starting antiretroviral therapy. The origin of the receptors is a man between 18 and 29 years old with HIV. Each CDR3 is given with its conserved first and last residue. The D gene is left open where the match is weak. Some rows mark clone size as missing; the rest say once, few, many or name a class of expanded clone.

abundance	j_gene	d_gene	v_gene	CDR3aa	CDR3nt
.	TRBJ1-2	.	TRBV11-2	CASSPIRGGVNYGYTF	TGTGCCAGCAGCCCCATTAGGGGGGGGGTTAACTATGGCTACACCTTC
.	TRBJ1-5	.	TRBV2	CASSERRGIVKPQHF	TGTGCCAGCAGTGAACGCAGGGGAATAGTCAAGCCCCAGCATTTT
few	TRBJ2-2	.	TRBV5-4	CASSLGDSHTGELFF	TGTGCCAGCAGCTTGGGGGACTCTCACACCGGGGAGCTGTTTTTT
.	TRBJ2-3	TRBD2	TRBV6-4	CASSETSGGTDTQYF	TGTGCCAGCAGTGAGACTAGCGGGGGCACAGATACGCAGTATTTT
once	TRBJ1-2	TRBD1	TRBV5-5	CASSVITRTGRSGYTF	TGTGCCAGCAGCGTTATTACCCGGACAGGGCGGAGTGGCTACACCTTC
.	TRBJ2-5	.	TRBV27	CASIGKTKGRMETQYF	TGTGCCAGCATAGGGAAAACAAAAGGGAGGATGGAGACCCAGTACTTC
.	TRBJ2-3	.	TRBV7-6	CASSSRHVTGRVKTDTQYF	TGTGCCAGCAGCTCCCGACACGTGACAGGGAGGGTGAAGACAGATACGCAGTATTTT
.	TRBJ2-3	.	TRBV13	CASRPGGRATGGDTQYF	TGTGCCAGCAGGCCCGGGGGGCGGGCTACCGGTGGAGATACGCAGTATTTT
.	TRBJ2-1	TRBD2	TRBV11-2	CASSISGGFYNEQFF	TGTGCCAGCAGCATTAGCGGGGGGTTCTACAATGAGCAGTTCTTC
.	TRBJ2-7	TRBD1	TRBV10-2	CASRQGSSSYEQYF	TGCGCCAGCAGACAGGGGTCTAGCTCCTACGAGCAGTACTTC
few	TRBJ2-6	.	TRBV4-2	CASSQDLSESFSGANVLTF	TGTGCCAGCAGCCAAGATCTTTCAGAATCATTCTCTGGGGCCAACGTCCTGACTTTC
.	TRBJ2-5	TRBD1	TRBV14	CASSLPGQKETQYF	TGTGCCAGCAGCCTTCCGGGACAGAAAGAGACCCAGTACTTC
.	TRBJ2-1	.	TRBV27	CASSLTWTLYNEQFF	TGTGCCAGCAGTCTTACCTGGACTCTATACAATGAGCAGTTCTTC
.	TRBJ1-3	.	TRBV29-1	CSVDLSGNTIYF	TGCAGCGTTGACCTCTCTGGAAACACCATATATTTT
once	TRBJ1-2	.	TRBV2	CASSSGVEDGYTF	TGTGCCAGCAGTTCAGGGGTTGAGGATGGCTACACCTTC
few	TRBJ1-6	.	TRBV27	CASSLEGVYNSPLHF	TGTGCCAGCAGTTTAGAAGGTGTCTATAATTCACCCCTCCACTTT
.	TRBJ1-3	.	TRBV5-6	CASSFLGASSGNTIYF	TGTGCCAGCAGCTTTCTAGGTGCTAGCTCTGGAAACACCATATATTTT
.	TRBJ2-5	.	TRBV25-1	CASSERDRTFQETQYF	TGTGCCAGCAGTGAAAGGGATCGGACCTTCCAAGAGACCCAGTACTTC
.	TRBJ1-3	.	TRBV6-7	CASSYYPTPNSGNTIYF	TGTGCCAGCAGTTACTATCCGACCCCCAACTCTGGAAACACCATATATTTT
.	TRBJ1-2	.	TRBV6-1	CASSEPGDYGYTF	TGTGCCAGCAGTGAACCGGGTGATTATGGCTACACCTTC